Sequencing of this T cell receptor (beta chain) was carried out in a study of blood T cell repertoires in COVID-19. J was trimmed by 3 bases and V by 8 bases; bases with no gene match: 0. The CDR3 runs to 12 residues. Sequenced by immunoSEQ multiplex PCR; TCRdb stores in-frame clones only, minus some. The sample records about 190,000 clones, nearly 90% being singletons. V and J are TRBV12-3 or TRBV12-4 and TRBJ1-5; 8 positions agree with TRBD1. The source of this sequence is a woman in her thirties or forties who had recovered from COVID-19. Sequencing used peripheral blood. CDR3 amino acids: CASQGANQPQHF. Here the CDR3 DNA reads TGTGCCAGCCAGGGGGCCAATCAGCCCCAGCATTTT.